Sequencing of this TCR beta chain was carried out in a study of T cell responses to AZD1222 COVID-19 vaccine. Regarding the study as a whole: Baseline seropositives among AZD1222 recipients totaled only six. An increase in Spike-specific TCR breadth and depth was observed after two AZD1222 doses.

Of note for this clone: The antigen is not known.

Measured with immunoSEQ multiplex PCR; TCRdb has only the in-frame clones, and not every one. The sample carries 120,000 to 150,000 clones, 88% recorded once. Germline values: CDR1 LGHNA, CDR2 YSLEER. V was trimmed by 0 bases and J by 7 bases, leaving 12 bases between them. This CDR3 has 15 amino acids. The chain has TRBV4-3 and TRBJ1-4, with D unresolved. This specimen consisted of peripheral blood, obtained 28 days after the second dose of the MenACWY control vaccine. This clonotype originated in an adult who received the MenACWY meningococcal vaccine as a control. CDR3 region: CASSQERGLSEKLFF. In DNA, the CDR3 is TGCGCCAGCAGCCAAGAAAGAGGGTTGAGTGAAAAACTGTTTTTT.